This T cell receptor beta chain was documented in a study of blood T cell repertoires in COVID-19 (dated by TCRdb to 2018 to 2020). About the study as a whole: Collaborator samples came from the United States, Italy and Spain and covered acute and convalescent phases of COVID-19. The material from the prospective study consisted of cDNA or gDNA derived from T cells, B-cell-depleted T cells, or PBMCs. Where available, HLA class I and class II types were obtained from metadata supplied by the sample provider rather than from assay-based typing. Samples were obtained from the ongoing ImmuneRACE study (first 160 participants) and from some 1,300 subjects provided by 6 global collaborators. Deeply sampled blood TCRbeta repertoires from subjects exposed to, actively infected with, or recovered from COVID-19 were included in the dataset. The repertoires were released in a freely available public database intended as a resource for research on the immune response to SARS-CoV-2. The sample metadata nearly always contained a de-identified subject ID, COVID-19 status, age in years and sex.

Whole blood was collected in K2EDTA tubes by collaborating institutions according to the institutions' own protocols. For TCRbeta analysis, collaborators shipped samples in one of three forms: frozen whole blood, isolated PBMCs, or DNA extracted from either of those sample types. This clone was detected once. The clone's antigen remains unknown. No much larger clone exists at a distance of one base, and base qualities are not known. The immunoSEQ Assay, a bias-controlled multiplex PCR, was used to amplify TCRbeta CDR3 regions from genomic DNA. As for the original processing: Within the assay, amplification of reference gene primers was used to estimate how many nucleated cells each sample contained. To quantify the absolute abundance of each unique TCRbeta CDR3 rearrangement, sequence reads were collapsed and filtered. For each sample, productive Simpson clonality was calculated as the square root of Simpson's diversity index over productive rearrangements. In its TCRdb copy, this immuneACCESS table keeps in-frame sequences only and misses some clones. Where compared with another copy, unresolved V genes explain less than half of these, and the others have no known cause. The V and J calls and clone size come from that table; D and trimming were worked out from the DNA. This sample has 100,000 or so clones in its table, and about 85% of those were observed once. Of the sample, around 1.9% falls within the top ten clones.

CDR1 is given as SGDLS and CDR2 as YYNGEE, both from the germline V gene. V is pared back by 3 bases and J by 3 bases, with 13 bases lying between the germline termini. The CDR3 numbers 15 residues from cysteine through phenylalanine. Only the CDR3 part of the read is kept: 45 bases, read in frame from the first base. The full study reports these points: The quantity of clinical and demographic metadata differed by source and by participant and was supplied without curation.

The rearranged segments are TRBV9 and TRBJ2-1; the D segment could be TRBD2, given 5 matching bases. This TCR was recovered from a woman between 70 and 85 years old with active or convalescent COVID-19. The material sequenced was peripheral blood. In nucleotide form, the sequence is TGTGCCAGCAGCGCGGGTCCCGGGATCTACAATGAGCAGTTCTTC. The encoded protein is CASSAGPGIYNEQFF. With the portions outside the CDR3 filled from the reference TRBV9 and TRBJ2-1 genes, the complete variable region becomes DSGVTQTPKHLITATGQRVTLRCSPRSGDLSVYWYQQSLDQGLQFLIQYYNGEERAKGNILERFSAQQFPDLHSELNLSSLELGDSALYFCASSAGPGIYNEQFFGPGTRLTVL.